Listed below are T cell receptor beta chains from one sample, sequenced in a study of T-cell memory formation after mild COVID-19. TCRdb redid the calling of the 5' RACE reads with MiXCR, one entry per CDR3 protein. The table has roughly 400,000 distinct CDR3 sequences, approximately 16% seen once. The source material was PBMCs or a T cell subset sorted from them (not recorded which). The receptors shown here come from a man younger than 35 who had mild COVID-19 (a few samples of this study predate the infection). Cell type and time point are not known. CDR3s include the opening cysteine and the closing phenylalanine or tryptophan. A D gene is named only where the DNA matches it firmly. The listing skips clone size in some rows; elsewhere it reads once, few, many or a size class.

>TRBJ2-6|many|TRBV6-1|-
TGTGCCAGCAGTGAGAAATACTCTGGGGCCAACGTCCTGACTTTC
CASSEKYSGANVLTF
>TRBJ2-5|-|TRBV7-8|-
TGTGCCAGCAGCCAATCGAGGGGCTACGAAGAGACCCAGTACTTC
CASSQSRGYEETQYF
>TRBJ2-5|-|TRBV7-2|-
TGTGCCAGCAGCTTAATAGGGTTCAAAGAGACCCAGTACTTC
CASSLIGFKETQYF
>TRBJ2-1|-|TRBV12-3/TRBV12-4|-
TGTGCCAGCAGTTTAGGGCTAGCCCATGAGCAGTTCTTC
CASSLGLAHEQFF
>TRBJ2-7|few|TRBV10-1|TRBD1
TGCGCCAGCAGTGAGTCGATACAGGGGAACGACGAGCAGTACTTC
CASSESIQGNDEQYF
>TRBJ2-1|few|TRBV29-1|TRBD1
TGCGCGGGACAGGGACCCTACAATGAGCAGTTCTTC
CAGQGPYNEQFF
>TRBJ2-7|many|TRBV15|TRBD1
TGTGCCACCAGCAGAAACAGGGGCGAGCAGTACTTC
CATSRNRGEQYF
>TRBJ2-1|-|TRBV7-8|-
-
CASSADREGNFGNEQFF
>TRBJ2-5|few|TRBV7-7|TRBD1
TGTGCCAGCAGCTCGCCTTTCCTGACAGGGTCGAAGACCCAGTACTTC
CASSSPFLTGSKTQYF
>TRBJ2-6|few|TRBV29-1|-
TGCAGCGTTGTCTGGGCCTCCGGGGCCAACGTCCTGACTTTC
CSVVWASGANVLTF
>TRBJ1-4|-|TRBV7-9|-
TGTGCCAGCAGCCCGTTGGGAGAAAAACTGTTTTTT
CASSPLGEKLFF
>TRBJ2-3|-|TRBV21-1|-
TGTGCCAGCAGCAAAGCGGGGGCTGAAATCACAGATACGCAGTATTTT
CASSKAGAEITDTQYF
>TRBJ1-4|-|TRBV7-8|-
TGTGCCAGCAGCTTAGAGGGGGAAAAACTGTTTTTT
CASSLEGEKLFF